This T cell receptor (beta chain) stems from a study of siplizumab effects on memory and regulatory T cells. Study findings and constraints: Unstimulated subsets contained matches for only a minor fraction of alloreactive clones.

This clone was picked up a small number of times. Its antigen is unknown. Germline V gene data show CDR1 as SGHRS and CDR2 as YFSETQ. With V trimmed by 0 bases and J by 9 bases, 5 bases remained unmatched. The CDR3 has 14 amino acids. In three donor pairs, unstimulated naive, memory, effector memory and TEMRA subsets were sequenced. Assay: immunoSEQ multiplex PCR; the TCRdb copy retains only in-frame clones and omits some. The table has about 62,000 clones, around 79% seen once. Sequences were obtained from memory CD4+ T cells sorted from blood. This sequence originates from a human donor in good health. V is TRBV5-1 and J is TRBJ2-1, with 8 bases identical to TRBD2. The CDR3 DNA follows: TGCGCCAGCAGCTTGGACGGGGGGGCTCGTGAGCAGTTCTTC. It encodes CASSLDGGAREQFF.